This is a list of T cell receptor beta chains from one sample in a study of graft-versus-host responses after intestinal transplantation. Produced via immunoSEQ multiplex PCR; TCRdb's table is partial and in-frame only. The table records 6,000 to 8,000 clones, roughly 80% of them present only once. The sample here was ileum tissue, taken 300 to 310 days after intestinal transplant. Receptors originate from a human patient who received an intestinal transplant, so some T cells may come from the graft donor. The CDR3 runs from the conserved cysteine through the conserved F or W. The order of the fields is V gene, CDR3 length, J gene, CDR3 protein.

V gene: TRBV6-4; CDR3 length: 15; J gene: TRBJ2-3; CDR3 protein: CASSASGGATDTQYF
V gene: TRBV4-1; CDR3 length: 16; J gene: TRBJ2-3; CDR3 protein: CASSQGSGGATDTQYF
V gene: TRBV6-5; CDR3 length: 13; J gene: TRBJ1-1; CDR3 protein: CASSYGGNTEAFF
V gene: TRBV2; CDR3 length: 13; J gene: TRBJ1-1; CDR3 protein: CASAGGENTEAFF
V gene: TRBV19; CDR3 length: 21; J gene: TRBJ1-5; CDR3 protein: CASSITPDRALLNYSNQPQHF
V gene: TRBV5-1; CDR3 length: 13; J gene: TRBJ1-1; CDR3 protein: CASSSSANTEAFF
V gene: TRBV6-5; CDR3 length: 14; J gene: TRBJ2-1; CDR3 protein: CASSFFKGLGEQFF
V gene: TRBV11-3; CDR3 length: 15; J gene: TRBJ2-2; CDR3 protein: CASSSSEGSTGELFF
V gene: TRBV2; CDR3 length: 12; J gene: TRBJ2-4; CDR3 protein: CASYVAKNIQYF
V gene: TRBV2; CDR3 length: 13; J gene: TRBJ1-2; CDR3 protein: CASSEQGLGGYTF
V gene: TRBV6-4; CDR3 length: 20; J gene: TRBJ2-7; CDR3 protein: CASSHICRLPGPKGRDEQYF
V gene: TRBV6-6; CDR3 length: 13; J gene: TRBJ2-7; CDR3 protein: CASSAGAGYEQYF
V gene: TRBV2; CDR3 length: 19; J gene: TRBJ2-3; CDR3 protein: CASRSPGTSGAQRTDTQYF
V gene: TRBV5-1; CDR3 length: 17; J gene: TRBJ2-7; CDR3 protein: CASSAGTGIVSSYEQYF
V gene: TRBV6-5; CDR3 length: 16; J gene: TRBJ1-2; CDR3 protein: CASSYNPRDRENGYTF
V gene: TRBV28; CDR3 length: 14; J gene: TRBJ1-2; CDR3 protein: CASSPLVPSHGYTF
V gene: TRBV7-3; CDR3 length: 13; J gene: TRBJ1-2; CDR3 protein: CASSLNAGSGYTF
V gene: TRBV6-1; CDR3 length: 14; J gene: TRBJ2-5; CDR3 protein: CASSVDRAQETQYF
V gene: TRBV5-1; CDR3 length: 15; J gene: TRBJ2-5; CDR3 protein: CASSPSSGSGETQYF
V gene: TRBV6-5; CDR3 length: 14; J gene: TRBJ1-1; CDR3 protein: CASSYTVGSTEAFF
V gene: TRBV5-1; CDR3 length: 15; J gene: TRBJ1-5; CDR3 protein: CASSWTGGPNQPQHF
V gene: TRBV28; CDR3 length: 17; J gene: TRBJ2-4; CDR3 protein: CASSWGSPTLAKNIQYF
V gene: TRBV7-3; CDR3 length: 13; J gene: TRBJ1-3; CDR3 protein: CASSLSVGNTIYF
V gene: TRBV19; CDR3 length: 14; J gene: TRBJ2-7; CDR3 protein: CASSIRTGRNEQYF
V gene: TRBV5-8; CDR3 length: 13; J gene: TRBJ2-3; CDR3 protein: CASSLAGGDTQYF
V gene: TRBV5-1; CDR3 length: 15; J gene: TRBJ1-1; CDR3 protein: CASSRATTVNTEAFF
V gene: TRBV7-3; CDR3 length: 11; J gene: TRBJ1-5; CDR3 protein: CASSPPKPQHF
V gene: TRBV4-1; CDR3 length: 12; J gene: TRBJ2-7; CDR3 protein: CASSQSPREQYF
V gene: TRBV9; CDR3 length: 15; J gene: TRBJ2-3; CDR3 protein: CASSESPRGTDTQYF
V gene: TRBV28; CDR3 length: 14; J gene: TRBJ1-2; CDR3 protein: CASTDRITVYGYTF
V gene: TRBV18; CDR3 length: 16; J gene: TRBJ2-2; CDR3 protein: CASSPPSGGATGELFF
V gene: TRBV7-3; CDR3 length: 15; J gene: TRBJ2-3; CDR3 protein: CASSRDRGRTDTQYF
V gene: TRBV5-1; CDR3 length: 16; J gene: TRBJ2-3; CDR3 protein: CASSRMLDSGTDTQYF
V gene: TRBV6-6; CDR3 length: 15; J gene: TRBJ2-3; CDR3 protein: CASSSLAGELDTQYF